A selection of T cell receptor beta chains follows, all from one sample in a study of response to subunit inactivated influenza vaccine. MiXCR, run by TCRdb on the RT-PCR reads, gives a single entry per CDR3 protein. In the table there are 540,000 or so distinct CDR3 sequences, roughly 13% of which are singletons. The input for sequencing was PBMCs from blood, taken about 40 days after vaccination. All receptors come from a man aged 45-65 years who received an inactivated influenza vaccine. Each CDR3 is given with its conserved first and last residue. The order of the fields is J gene, D gene, CDR3 length, clone size, V gene, CDR3 protein, CDR3 DNA. The D gene is left open where the match is weak. Not every row has a clone size; where given, it reads once, few, many or a size class.

TRBJ2-5,.,15,.,TRBV20-1,CSASAPGTVPWTQYF,TGCAGTGCTAGTGCCCCGGGGACGGTTCCCTGGACCCAGTACTTC
TRBJ2-1,TRBD2,14,many,TRBV19,CASGEGLAYNEQFF,TGTGCCAGCGGGGAGGGACTAGCTTACAATGAGCAGTTCTTC
TRBJ1-1,.,13,.,TRBV15,CATRAQGSTEAFF,TGTGCCACCAGGGCCCAAGGGAGCACTGAAGCTTTCTTT
TRBJ2-7,.,11,many,TRBV20-1,CSASRRDEQYF,TGCAGTGCTAGTCGACGCGACGAGCAGTACTTC
TRBJ1-2,.,15,many,TRBV12-3/TRBV12-4,CASSSQGSPNYGYTF,TGTGCCAGCAGCTCTCAGGGTTCCCCTAACTATGGCTACACCTTC
TRBJ2-7,TRBD1,15,many,TRBV5-1,CASSLAGTGWDEQYF,TGCGCCAGCAGCTTGGCCGGGACAGGGTGGGACGAGCAGTACTTC
TRBJ1-5,.,16,few,TRBV7-8,CASSLKRERSNQPQHF,TGTGCCAGCAGCCTAAAAAGGGAACGGAGCAATCAGCCCCAGCATTTT
TRBJ2-1,TRBD2,17,many,TRBV7-2,CASGPGLAGVGGNEQFF,TGTGCCAGCGGACCGGGACTAGCGGGAGTCGGAGGCAATGAGCAGTTCTTC
TRBJ2-1,TRBD2,16,many,TRBV20-1,CSARGAGGQPYNEQFF,TGCAGTGCTAGGGGGGCGGGAGGGCAACCCTACAATGAGCAGTTCTTC
TRBJ2-7,.,14,few,TRBV12-3/TRBV12-4,CASSFRLGEHEQYF,TGTGCCAGCAGTTTTAGGCTGGGAGAACACGAGCAGTACTTC
TRBJ2-3,.,16,.,TRBV24-1,CATSDFSRGGSHTQYF,TGTGCCACCAGTGATTTCTCCAGGGGAGGATCGCATACGCAGTATTTT
TRBJ2-7,.,15,.,TRBV5-1,CASSLEGSRSYEQYF,TGCGCCAGCAGCTTGGAAGGCAGCAGATCCTACGAGCAGTACTTC
TRBJ2-4,.,15,many,TRBV20-1,CSAIGRSASKNIQYF,TGCAGTGCCATTGGACGGAGCGCCTCCAAAAACATTCAGTACTTC
TRBJ1-2,TRBD1,14,.,TRBV5-1,CASSLVGTGYGYTF,TGCGCCAGCAGCTTGGTAGGGACAGGCTATGGCTACACCTTC
TRBJ2-3,.,15,.,TRBV7-6,CASSLAGGGADTQYF,TGTGCCAGCAGCTTAGCGGGGGGCGGGGCAGATACGCAGTATTTT